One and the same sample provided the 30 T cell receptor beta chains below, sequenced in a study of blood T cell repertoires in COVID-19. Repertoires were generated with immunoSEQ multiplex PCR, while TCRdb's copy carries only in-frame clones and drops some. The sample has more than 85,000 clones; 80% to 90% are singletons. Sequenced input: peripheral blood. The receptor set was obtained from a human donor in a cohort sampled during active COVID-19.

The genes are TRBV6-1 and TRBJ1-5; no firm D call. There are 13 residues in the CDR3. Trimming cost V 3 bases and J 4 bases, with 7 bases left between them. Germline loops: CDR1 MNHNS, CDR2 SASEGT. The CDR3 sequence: CASSENTNQPQHF. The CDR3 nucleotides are TGTGCCAGCAGTGAGAATACAAATCAGCCCCAGCATTTT.

CDR3 region: CASSIRQGGTGELFF. In nucleotides, the CDR3 is TGTGCCAGCAGCATTCGACAGGGGGGCACCGGGGAGCTGTTTTTT. This chain uses TRBV7-9 with TRBJ2-2, with 9 bases lining up with TRBD1. J gave up 4 bases and V 5 bases, and 5 bases lay outside the gene matches. Per germline, CDR1 SEHNR and CDR2 FQNEAQ (reference sequence). There are 15 residues in the CDR3.

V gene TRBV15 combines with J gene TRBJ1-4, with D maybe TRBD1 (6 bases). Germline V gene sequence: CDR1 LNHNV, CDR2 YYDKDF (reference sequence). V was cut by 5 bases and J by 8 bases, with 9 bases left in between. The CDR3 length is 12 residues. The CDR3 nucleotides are TGTGCCACCAGCCCCGACAGGGAAAAACTGTTTTTT. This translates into CATSPDREKLFF.

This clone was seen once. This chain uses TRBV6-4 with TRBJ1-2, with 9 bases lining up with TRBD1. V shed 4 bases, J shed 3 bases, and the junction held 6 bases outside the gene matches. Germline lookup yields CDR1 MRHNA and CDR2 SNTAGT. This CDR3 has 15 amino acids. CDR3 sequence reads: CASSVRTGEDYGYTF. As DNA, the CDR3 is TGTGCCAGCAGTGTCCGGACAGGGGAGGACTATGGCTACACCTTC.

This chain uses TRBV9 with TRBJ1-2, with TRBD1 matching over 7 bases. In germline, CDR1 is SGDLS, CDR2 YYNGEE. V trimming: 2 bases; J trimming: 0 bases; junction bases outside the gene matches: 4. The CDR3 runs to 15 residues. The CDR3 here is CASSVTGTANYGYTF. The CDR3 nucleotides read TGTGCCAGCAGCGTGACAGGGACGGCTAACTATGGCTACACCTTC.

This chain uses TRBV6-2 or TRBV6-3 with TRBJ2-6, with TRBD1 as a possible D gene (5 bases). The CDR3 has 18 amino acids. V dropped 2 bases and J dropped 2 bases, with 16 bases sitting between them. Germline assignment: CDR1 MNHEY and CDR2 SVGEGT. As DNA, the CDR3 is TGTGCCAGCAGTTACGGGGCAGGTGGGTTTGCTGGGGCCAACGTCCTGACTTTC. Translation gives CASSYGAGGFAGANVLTF.

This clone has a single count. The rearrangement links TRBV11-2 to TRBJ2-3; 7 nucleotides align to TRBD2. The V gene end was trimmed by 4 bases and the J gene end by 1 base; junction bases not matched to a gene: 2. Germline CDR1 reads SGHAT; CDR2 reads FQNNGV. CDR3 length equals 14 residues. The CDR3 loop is CASSYAGGTDTQYF. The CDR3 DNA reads TGTGCCAGCAGCTATGCGGGGGGCACAGATACGCAGTATTTT.

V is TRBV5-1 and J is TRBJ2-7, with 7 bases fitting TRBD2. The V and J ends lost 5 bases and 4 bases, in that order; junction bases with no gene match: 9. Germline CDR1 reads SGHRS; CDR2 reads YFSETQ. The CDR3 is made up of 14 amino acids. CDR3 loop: CASSPLADGYEQYF. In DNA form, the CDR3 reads TGCGCCAGCAGTCCTCTAGCGGACGGATACGAGCAGTACTTC.

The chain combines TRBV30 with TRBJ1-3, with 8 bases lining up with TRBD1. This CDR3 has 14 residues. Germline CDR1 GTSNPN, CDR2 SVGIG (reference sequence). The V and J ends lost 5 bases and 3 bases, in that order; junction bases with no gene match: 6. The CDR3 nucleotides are TGTGCCTGGCAACAGGGGGGATTTGGAAACACCATATATTTT. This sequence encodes CAWQQGGFGNTIYF.

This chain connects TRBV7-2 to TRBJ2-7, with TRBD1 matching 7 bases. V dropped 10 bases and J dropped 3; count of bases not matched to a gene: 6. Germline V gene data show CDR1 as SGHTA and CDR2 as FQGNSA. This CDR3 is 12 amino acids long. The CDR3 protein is CANYGTDYEQYF. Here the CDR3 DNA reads TGTGCCAACTACGGGACAGACTACGAGCAGTACTTC.

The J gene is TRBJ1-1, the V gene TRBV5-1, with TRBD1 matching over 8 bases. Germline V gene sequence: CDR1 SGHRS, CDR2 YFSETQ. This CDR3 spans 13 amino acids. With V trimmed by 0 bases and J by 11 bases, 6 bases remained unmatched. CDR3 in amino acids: CASSLGTGNRAFF. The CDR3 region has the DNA TGCGCCAGCAGCTTGGGGACAGGGAATAGGGCTTTCTTT.

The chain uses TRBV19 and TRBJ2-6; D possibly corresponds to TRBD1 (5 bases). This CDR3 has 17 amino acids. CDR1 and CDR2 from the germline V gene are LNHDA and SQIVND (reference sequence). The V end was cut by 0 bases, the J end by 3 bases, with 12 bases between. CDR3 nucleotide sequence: TGTGCCAGTAGTATAGATCCAGGGCAAGGTGGGGCCAACGTCCTGACTTTC. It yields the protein CASSIDPGQGGANVLTF.

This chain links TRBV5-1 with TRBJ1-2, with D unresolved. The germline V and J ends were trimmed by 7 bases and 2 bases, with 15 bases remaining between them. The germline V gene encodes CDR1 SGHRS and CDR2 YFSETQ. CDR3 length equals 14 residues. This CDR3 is CASRLDTGNYGYTF. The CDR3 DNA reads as TGCGCCAGCCGGCTGGATACGGGGAACTATGGCTACACCTTC.

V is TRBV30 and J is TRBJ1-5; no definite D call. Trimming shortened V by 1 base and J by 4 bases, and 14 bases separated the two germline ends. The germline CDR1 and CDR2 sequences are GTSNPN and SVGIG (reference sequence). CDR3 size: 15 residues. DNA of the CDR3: TGTGCCTGGAGTGGTGGCCCTTGGGCAAATCAGCCCCAGCATTTT. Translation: CAWSGGPWANQPQHF.

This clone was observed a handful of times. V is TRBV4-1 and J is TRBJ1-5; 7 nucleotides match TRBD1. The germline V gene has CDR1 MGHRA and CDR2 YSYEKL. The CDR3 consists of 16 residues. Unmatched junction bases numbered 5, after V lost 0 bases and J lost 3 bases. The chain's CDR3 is CASSQEGDRINQPQHF. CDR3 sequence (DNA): TGCGCCAGCAGCCAAGAAGGGGACAGAATCAATCAGCCCCAGCATTTT.

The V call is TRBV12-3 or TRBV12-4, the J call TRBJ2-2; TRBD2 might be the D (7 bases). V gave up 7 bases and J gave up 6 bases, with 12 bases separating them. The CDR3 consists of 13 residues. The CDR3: CASNQGRAGELFF. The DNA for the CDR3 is TGTGCCAGCAATCAGGGGAGGGCCGGGGAGCTGTTTTTT.

In nucleotides, the CDR3 is TGTGCCAGTAACTTAGCGGGGGAAGAGACCCAGTACTTC. Encoded protein: CASNLAGEETQYF. The chain is built from TRBV9 and TRBJ2-5; TRBD2 matches at 9 bases. Germline CDR1 reads SGDLS; CDR2 reads YYNGEE. This CDR3 has 13 amino acids. The V segment lost 8 bases and the J segment 3 bases; nucleotides outside the gene matches: 5.

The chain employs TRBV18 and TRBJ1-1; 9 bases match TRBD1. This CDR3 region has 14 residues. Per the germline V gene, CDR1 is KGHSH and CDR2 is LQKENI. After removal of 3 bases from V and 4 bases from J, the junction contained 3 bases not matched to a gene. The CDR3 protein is CASSPLQGATEAFF. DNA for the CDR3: TGTGCCAGCTCACCTTTACAGGGGGCCACTGAAGCTTTCTTT.

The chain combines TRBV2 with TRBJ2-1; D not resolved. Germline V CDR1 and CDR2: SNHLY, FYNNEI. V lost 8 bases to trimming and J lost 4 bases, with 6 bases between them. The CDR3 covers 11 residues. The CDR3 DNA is TGTGCCAGCTCGGAGTACAATGAGCAGTTCTTC. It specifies CASSEYNEQFF.

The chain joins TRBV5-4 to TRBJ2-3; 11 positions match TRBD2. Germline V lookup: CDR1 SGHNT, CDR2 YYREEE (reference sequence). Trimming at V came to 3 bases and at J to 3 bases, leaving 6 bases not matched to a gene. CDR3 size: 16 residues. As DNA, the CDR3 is TGTGCCAGCAGCTGGATAGCGGGGGGGCCTACAGATACGCAGTATTTT. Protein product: CASSWIAGGPTDTQYF.

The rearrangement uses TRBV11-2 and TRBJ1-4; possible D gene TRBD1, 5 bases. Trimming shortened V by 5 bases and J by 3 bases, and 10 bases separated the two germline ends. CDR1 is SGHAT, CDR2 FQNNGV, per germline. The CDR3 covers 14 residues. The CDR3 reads CASSVGGANEKLFF. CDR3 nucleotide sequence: TGTGCCAGCAGCGTGGGGGGGGCTAATGAAAAACTGTTTTTT. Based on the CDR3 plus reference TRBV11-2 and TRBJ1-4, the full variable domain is EAGVAQSPRYKIIEKRQSVAFWCNPISGHATLYWYQQILGQGPKLLIQFQNNGVVDDSQLPKDRFSAERLKGVDSTLKIQPAKLEDSAVYLCASSVGGANEKLFFGSGTQLSVL.

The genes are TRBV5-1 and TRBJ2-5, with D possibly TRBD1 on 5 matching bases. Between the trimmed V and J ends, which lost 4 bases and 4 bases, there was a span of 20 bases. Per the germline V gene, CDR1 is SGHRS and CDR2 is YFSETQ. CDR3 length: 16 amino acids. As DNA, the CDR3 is TGCGCCAGCAGCCCTCCAGGGTCAAGGGCTGGAGAGACCCAGTACTTC. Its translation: CASSPPGSRAGETQYF.

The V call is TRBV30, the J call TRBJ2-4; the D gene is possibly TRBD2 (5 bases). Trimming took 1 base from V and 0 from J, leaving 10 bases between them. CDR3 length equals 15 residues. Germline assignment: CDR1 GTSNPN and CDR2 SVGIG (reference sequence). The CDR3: CAWSGTPLAKNIQYF. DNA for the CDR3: TGTGCCTGGAGTGGGACTCCTTTAGCCAAAAACATTCAGTACTTC.

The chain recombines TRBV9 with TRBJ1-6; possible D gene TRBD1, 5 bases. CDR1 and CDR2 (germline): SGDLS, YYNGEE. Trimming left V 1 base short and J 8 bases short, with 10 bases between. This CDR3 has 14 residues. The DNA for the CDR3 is TGTGCCAGCAGCGTAAGGGGAGGGGATTCACCCCTCCACTTT. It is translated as CASSVRGGDSPLHF.

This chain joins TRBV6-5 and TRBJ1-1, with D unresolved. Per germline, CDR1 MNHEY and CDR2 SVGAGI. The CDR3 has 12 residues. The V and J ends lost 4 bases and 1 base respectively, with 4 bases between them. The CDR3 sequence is CASSSWNTEAFF. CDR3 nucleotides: TGTGCCAGCAGTTCCTGGAACACTGAAGCTTTCTTT.

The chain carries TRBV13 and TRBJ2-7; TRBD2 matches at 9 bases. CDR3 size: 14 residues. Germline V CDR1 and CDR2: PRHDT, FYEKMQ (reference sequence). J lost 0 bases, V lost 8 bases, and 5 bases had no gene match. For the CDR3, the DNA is TGTGCCAGCGCCACTAGCGGGTCCTCCTACGAGCAGTACTTC. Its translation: CASATSGSSYEQYF.

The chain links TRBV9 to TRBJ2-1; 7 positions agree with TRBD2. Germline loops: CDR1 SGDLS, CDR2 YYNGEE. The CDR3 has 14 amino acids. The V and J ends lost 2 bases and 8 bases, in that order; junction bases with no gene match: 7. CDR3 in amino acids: CASSVTSNQDEQFF. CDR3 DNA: TGTGCCAGCAGCGTGACTAGCAATCAAGATGAGCAGTTCTTC.

The CDR3 reads CASSSRGNKYNEQFF. CDR3 DNA sequence: TGTGCCAGCAGCTCCCGGGGGAATAAATACAATGAGCAGTTCTTC. This chain joins TRBV7-8 and TRBJ2-1, with a weak D call TRBD2 (6 bases). Germline-derived CDR1 and CDR2 are SGHVS and FQNEAQ. The V gene lost 4 bases and the J gene lost 4 bases, with 14 bases spanning the gap. The CDR3 has 15 amino acids.

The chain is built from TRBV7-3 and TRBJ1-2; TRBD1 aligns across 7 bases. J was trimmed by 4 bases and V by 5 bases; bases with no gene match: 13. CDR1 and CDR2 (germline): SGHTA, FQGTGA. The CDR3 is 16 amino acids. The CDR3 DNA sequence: TGTGCCAGCAGCCCGGGATACAGGGGTATGGGCTATGGCTACACCTTC. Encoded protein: CASSPGYRGMGYGYTF.

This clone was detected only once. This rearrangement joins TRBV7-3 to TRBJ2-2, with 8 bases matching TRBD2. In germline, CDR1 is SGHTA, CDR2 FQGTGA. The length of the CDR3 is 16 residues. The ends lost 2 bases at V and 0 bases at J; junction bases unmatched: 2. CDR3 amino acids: CASSLVAGSNTGELFF. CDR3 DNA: TGTGCCAGCAGCTTAGTAGCGGGGTCGAACACCGGGGAGCTGTTTTTT.